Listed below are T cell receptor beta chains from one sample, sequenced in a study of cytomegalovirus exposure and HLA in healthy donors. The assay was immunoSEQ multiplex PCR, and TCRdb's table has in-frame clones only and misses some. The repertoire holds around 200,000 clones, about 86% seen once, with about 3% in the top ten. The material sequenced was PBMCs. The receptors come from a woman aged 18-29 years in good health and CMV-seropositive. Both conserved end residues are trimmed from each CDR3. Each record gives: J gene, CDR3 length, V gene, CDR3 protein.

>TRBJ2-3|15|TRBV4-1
ASSRIGLAGPADTQY
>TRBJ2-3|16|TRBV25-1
ASSERASGGGSTDTQY
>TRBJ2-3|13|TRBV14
ARSSGGDSTDTQY
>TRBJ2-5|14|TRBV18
ASSHGTSGYQETQY
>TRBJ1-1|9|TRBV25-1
ATRQGTEAF
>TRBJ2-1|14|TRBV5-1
ASSWRQGGLNNEQF
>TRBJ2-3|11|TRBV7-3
ASSPGAADTQY
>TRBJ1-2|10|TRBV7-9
ASSLTGEGYT
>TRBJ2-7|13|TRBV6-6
ASSYRSTGGSEQY
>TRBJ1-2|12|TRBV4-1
ASSQDLARYGYT
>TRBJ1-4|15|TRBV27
ASSPRTGGGFGEKLF
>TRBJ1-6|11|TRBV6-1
ASTGTVNSPLH
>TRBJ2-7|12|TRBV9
ASSVGASGYEQY
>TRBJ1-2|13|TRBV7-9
ASSYGLDRTYGYT
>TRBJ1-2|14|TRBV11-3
ASSLGGATSDYGYT
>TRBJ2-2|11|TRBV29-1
SVVRDFTGELF
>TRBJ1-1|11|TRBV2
ASGQGENTEAF
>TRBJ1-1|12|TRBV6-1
ASSEARANTEAF
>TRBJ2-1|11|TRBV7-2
ASSPPNYNEQF
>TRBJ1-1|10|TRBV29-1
SVPDRFSGAF
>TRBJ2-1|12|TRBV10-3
AISAGYSYNEQF
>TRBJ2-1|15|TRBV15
ATSRDGAGGFYNEQF
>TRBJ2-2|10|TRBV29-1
SANRETGELF
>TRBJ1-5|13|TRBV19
ASNVEHYSNQPQH
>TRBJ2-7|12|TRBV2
ASSEAGTTYEQY
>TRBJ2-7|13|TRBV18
ASSPVDRGLYEQY
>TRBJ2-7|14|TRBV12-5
ASGTTLRGADYEQY
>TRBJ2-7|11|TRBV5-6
ASSSTPTGEQY
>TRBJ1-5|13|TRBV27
ASSQQGPRVQPQH
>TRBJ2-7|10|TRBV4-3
ASSQVQGEQY
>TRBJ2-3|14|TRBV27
ASSFGSGLSTDTQY
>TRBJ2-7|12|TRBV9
ASSVWAQSDEQY
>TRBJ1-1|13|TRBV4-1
ASSQIRTGNTEAF
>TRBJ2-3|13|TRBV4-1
ASSQVGQSTDTQY
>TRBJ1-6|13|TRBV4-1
ATTPDGTANSPLH
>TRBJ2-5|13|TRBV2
ASTAGGTYQETQY
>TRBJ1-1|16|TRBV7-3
ASSLEPRDRGQNTEAF
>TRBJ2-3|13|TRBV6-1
ASSGYTGSTDTQY